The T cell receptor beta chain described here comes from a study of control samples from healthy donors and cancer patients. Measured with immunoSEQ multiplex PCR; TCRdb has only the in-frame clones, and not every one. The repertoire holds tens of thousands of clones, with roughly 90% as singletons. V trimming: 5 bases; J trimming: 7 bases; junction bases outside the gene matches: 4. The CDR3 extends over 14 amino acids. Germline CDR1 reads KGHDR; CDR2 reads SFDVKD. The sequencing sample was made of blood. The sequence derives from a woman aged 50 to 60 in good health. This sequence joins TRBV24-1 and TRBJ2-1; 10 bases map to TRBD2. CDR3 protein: CATSAAGGVNEQFF. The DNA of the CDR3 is TGTGCCACCAGTGCAGCGGGGGGGGTTAATGAGCAGTTCTTC.